The 27 T cell receptor beta chains presented below share a single source sample, sequenced in a study of cytomegalovirus exposure and HLA in healthy donors. PCR amplification relied on 60 Vbeta primers (plus 13 Jbeta primers). Produced via immunoSEQ multiplex PCR; TCRdb's table is partial and in-frame only. Of some 180,000 clones listed, roughly 82% are singletons. Sequenced sample: PBMCs. Receptors originate from a girl aged 2-10 years in good health and CMV-seropositive.

V and J are TRBV4-2 and TRBJ2-1; 7 bases align to TRBD2. The CDR3 is 17 residues long. Germline V gene sequence: CDR1 LGHNA, CDR2 YNFKEQ. V lost 0 bases, J lost 2 bases, and 7 bases stayed unmatched. The CDR3 region is CASSQEPGGSPYNEQFF. The CDR3, as DNA: TGTGCCAGCAGCCAAGAACCGGGCGGGAGCCCCTACAATGAGCAGTTCTTC.

DNA for the CDR3: TGTGCCAGCAGCCTAATGCTAGCTTCCTACGAGCAGTACTTC. Protein sequence: CASSLMLASYEQYF. This sequence joins TRBV11-2 and TRBJ2-7; D may be TRBD2 (5 bases). The V end lost 5 bases, the J end lost 1 base, and 12 bases lay between the germline ends. The CDR3 is 14 amino acids. Per germline, CDR1 SGHAT and CDR2 FQNNGV.

This chain connects TRBV15 to TRBJ2-3; TRBD2 aligns across 10 bases. Germline values: CDR1 LNHNV, CDR2 YYDKDF (reference sequence). The junction had 13 bases not matched to a gene; V was cut back by 1 base and J by 15 bases. CDR3 length: 15 amino acids. The CDR3 loop reads CATSRAPSGRGLVYF. DNA for the CDR3: TGTGCCACCAGCAGAGCGCCTAGCGGGAGAGGACTAGTTTATTTT. Together with reference TRBV15 and TRBJ2-3, the CDR3 gives the full variable domain: DAMVIQNPRYQVTQFGKPVTLSCSQTLNHNVMYWYQQKSSQAPKLLFHYYDKDFNNEADTPDNFQSRRPNTSFCFLDIRSPGLGDTAMYLCATSRAPSGRGLVYFGPGTRLTVL.

The chain links TRBV5-1 to TRBJ1-5; D not resolved. The CDR3 runs 15 residues. V gave up 0 bases and J gave up 7 bases, with 14 bases separating them. Germline CDR1 reads SGHRS; CDR2 reads YFSETQ. The CDR3 protein is CASSLVRGLRQPQHF. For the CDR3, the DNA is TGCGCCAGCAGCTTGGTGCGAGGGCTTCGACAGCCCCAGCATTTT.

This chain links TRBV2 with TRBJ2-1; a possible D gene is TRBD2 (6 bases). V was trimmed by 10 bases and J by 11 bases, leaving 15 bases between them. The V gene's germline CDR1 is SNHLY and CDR2 FYNNEI. The CDR3 spans 11 residues. The CDR3 loop reads CATLEGRQQFF. CDR3 nucleotide sequence: TGTGCCACCTTGGAGGGCCGGCAGCAGTTCTTC.

The chain combines TRBV5-1 with TRBJ2-7; TRBD2 matches 10 bases. With 4 bases clipped from V and 3 bases from J, the junction kept 7 bases outside the gene matches. This CDR3 is 15 amino acids long. Germline CDR1 reads SGHRS; CDR2 reads YFSETQ. The CDR3 bases are TGCGCCAGCAGCCCGATCAAGCGGGGGGGCTACGAGCAGTACTTC. Its protein product is CASSPIKRGGYEQYF.

V gene TRBV15 combines with J gene TRBJ2-5; D may be TRBD2 (5 bases). The V and J ends lost 3 bases and 4 bases respectively, with 12 bases between them. Germline-derived CDR1 and CDR2 are LNHNV and YYDKDF (reference sequence). The CDR3 covers 14 residues. CDR3 in amino acids: CATSSWAGGETQYF. In DNA form, the CDR3 reads TGTGCCACCAGCAGTTGGGCAGGAGGAGAGACCCAGTACTTC.

V and J are TRBV7-8 and TRBJ1-4; TRBD1 matches at 7 bases. This CDR3 has 15 residues. The trim removed 5 bases at V and 2 bases at J, leaving 5 bases unmatched. Germline V gene lookup returns CDR1 SGHVS and CDR2 FQNEAQ. CDR3 DNA sequence: TGTGCCAGCAGCCTAAAACAGGGGACTAATGAAAAACTGTTTTTT. It is translated as CASSLKQGTNEKLFF.

This chain uses TRBV5-1 with TRBJ2-1; 9 bases fit TRBD2. With V trimmed by 2 bases and J by 8 bases, 5 bases remained unmatched. CDR1 and CDR2 from the germline V gene are SGHRS and YFSETQ. The CDR3 runs to 14 residues. The CDR3 bases are TGCGCCAGCAGCTTAACTAGCGGGTACGATGAGCAGTTCTTC. Translation: CASSLTSGYDEQFF.

This clone was seen only a few times. The chain couples TRBV30 to TRBJ2-7; 16 bases agree with TRBD2. CDR1 is GTSNPN and CDR2 is SVGIG in the germline V gene (reference sequence). V trimming: 1 base; J trimming: 4 bases; junction bases outside the gene matches: 10. The CDR3 totals 18 residues. The DNA for the CDR3 is TGTGCCTGGAGTGCTGTAAAGGGACTAGCGGGAGGGCGGTACGAGCAGTACTTC. Its protein is CAWSAVKGLAGGRYEQYF.

The V and J genes are TRBV7-2 and TRBJ2-7; TRBD2 aligns across 9 bases. This CDR3 contains 14 residues. Germline CDR1 is SGHTA and CDR2 is FQGNSA. Germline trimming cut 6 bases from V and 5 bases from J; bases unmatched to any gene: 8. The CDR3 DNA follows: TGTGCCAGCAGGCGAGGGACTAGCTTGAACGAGCAGTACTTC. Encoded protein: CASRRGTSLNEQYF. Together with reference TRBV7-2 and TRBJ2-7, the CDR3 gives the full variable domain: GAGVSQSPSNKVTEKGKDVELRCDPISGHTALYWYRQSLGQGLEFLIYFQGNSAPDKSGLPSDRFSAERTGGSVSTLTIQRTQQEDSAVYLCASRRGTSLNEQYFGPGTRLTVT.

This chain connects TRBV29-1 to TRBJ2-7; D may be TRBD1 (5 bases). The CDR3 contains 11 residues. V was cut by 7 bases and J by 5 bases, with 12 bases left in between. Per germline, CDR1 SQVTM and CDR2 ANQGSEA. This chain's CDR3 is CSASRVNEQYF. The DNA for the CDR3 is TGCAGCGCATCCAGGGTAAACGAGCAGTACTTC.

This chain joins TRBV12-5 and TRBJ2-6; unclear D gene. Trimming cost V 8 bases and J 4 bases, with 12 bases left between them. This CDR3 is 14 amino acids long. The germline CDR1 and CDR2 sequences are LGHNT and FRNRAP. CDR3 nucleotides: TGTGCTAGTCAAGCGCTGAGCGGGGCCAACGTCCTGACTTTC. Residues: CASQALSGANVLTF.

This clone was recorded once. This rearrangement joins TRBV28 to TRBJ1-4; TRBD1 aligns across 9 bases. From germline, CDR1 is MDHEN and CDR2 SYDVKM. With V trimmed by 6 bases and J by 4 bases, 6 bases remained unmatched. The CDR3 is made up of 15 amino acids. CDR3 sequence reads: CASRTPGQGNEKLFF. The CDR3 DNA follows: TGTGCCAGCAGGACTCCGGGACAGGGTAATGAAAAACTGTTTTTT.

The chain joins TRBV19 to TRBJ1-1; 8 positions agree with TRBD1. V trimming: 4 bases; J trimming: 0 bases; junction bases outside the gene matches: 13. The CDR3 is 18 residues long. The V gene's germline CDR1 is LNHDA and CDR2 SQIVND (reference sequence). CDR3 sequence reads: CASSRNKRQGLMNTEAFF. DNA for the CDR3: TGTGCCAGTAGTAGAAACAAAAGACAGGGGTTAATGAACACTGAAGCTTTCTTT.

J is TRBJ2-7 and V is TRBV7-2; D might be TRBD2 (5 bases). The CDR3 loop spans 15 amino acids. Trimming cost V 5 bases and J 3 bases, with 17 bases left between them. Germline V CDR1 and CDR2: SGHTA, FQGNSA. The CDR3 DNA reads TGTGCCAGCAGCCCCTCCATACTAGGCCACTACGAGCAGTACTTC. Translated, it gives CASSPSILGHYEQYF.

The chain carries TRBV28 and TRBJ2-1; D is perhaps TRBD1 (6 bases). The CDR3 contains 15 residues. The germline V and J ends were trimmed by 3 bases and 0 bases, with 9 bases remaining between them. Germline-derived CDR1 and CDR2 are MDHEN and SYDVKM. CDR3 protein: CASSFPGDSYNEQFF. The CDR3 DNA is TGTGCCAGCAGTTTTCCAGGGGACTCCTACAATGAGCAGTTCTTC.

The V and J genes are TRBV19 and TRBJ1-2; D unclear. Germline V gene sequence: CDR1 LNHDA, CDR2 SQIVND (reference sequence). This CDR3 has 15 amino acids. Deletions cut 3 bases from V and 3 bases from J, with 14 bases between. The DNA for the CDR3 is TGTGCCAGTAGTATCGGAGGCGAAAGGGACTATGGCTACACCTTC. Translating gives CASSIGGERDYGYTF.

The chain joins TRBV27 to TRBJ1-6; D perhaps matches TRBD1 (6 bases). This CDR3 region has 16 residues. V lost 2 bases and J lost 4, with 12 bases in between. Germline V gene sequence: CDR1 MNHEY, CDR2 SMNVEV (reference sequence). The CDR3 sequence: CASSLIMDRYNSPLHF. DNA of the CDR3: TGTGCCAGCAGTTTAATTATGGACAGATATAATTCACCCCTCCACTTT.

The chain recombines TRBV25-1 with TRBJ2-7; TRBD2 matches at 9 bases. V lost 2 bases and J lost 6; bases outside the gene matches: 8. The germline CDR1 and CDR2 sequences are MGHDK and SYGVNS. This CDR3 has 15 amino acids. CDR3: CASSERVQAGGEQYF. The CDR3 DNA sequence: TGTGCCAGCAGTGAAAGGGTTCAAGCGGGAGGCGAGCAGTACTTC.

This rearrangement joins TRBV30 to TRBJ1-1; D unclear. Germline CDR1 is GTSNPN and CDR2 is SVGIG (reference sequence). There are 12 residues in the CDR3. Trimming took off 4 bases at V and 9 bases at J, with 15 bases between the two ends. The CDR3 reads CAWNLGSLKAFF. DNA for the CDR3: TGTGCCTGGAATCTCGGGTCTCTAAAAGCTTTCTTT.

The chain joins TRBV18 to TRBJ2-3; 9 bases map to TRBD2. Per the germline V gene, CDR1 is KGHSH and CDR2 is LQKENI. The CDR3 loop spans 17 amino acids. V trimming: 0 bases; J trimming: 2 bases; junction bases outside the gene matches: 6. The CDR3 protein is CASSPPVTSGDTDTQYF. The CDR3 nucleotides are TGTGCCAGCTCACCACCGGTGACTAGCGGAGACACAGATACGCAGTATTTT.

This clone was detected only once. The V and J genes are TRBV11-3 and TRBJ1-1, with D maybe TRBD1 (5 bases). Germline V gene lookup returns CDR1 SGHNT and CDR2 YENEEA. The CDR3 consists of 18 residues. Trimming took 6 bases from V and 3 from J, leaving 26 bases between them. CDR3 nucleotides: TGTGCCAGCAGGGGAAGGGGAAAATTAGGGCGTCCGGACACTGAAGCTTTCTTT. It translates to CASRGRGKLGRPDTEAFF.

The chain joins TRBV6-5 to TRBJ1-1; TRBD1 agrees at 10 bases. V lost 2 bases, J lost 6 bases, and 9 bases stayed unmatched. CDR1 is MNHEY, CDR2 SVGAGI, per germline. The CDR3 contains 16 residues. CDR3: CASSYTRPGTGAEAFF. In DNA, the CDR3 is TGTGCCAGCAGTTACACCCGTCCCGGGACAGGGGCTGAAGCTTTCTTT.

The chain couples TRBV19 to TRBJ2-2, with TRBD2 matching 8 bases. Unmatched junction bases numbered 5, after V lost 7 bases and J lost 1 base. The CDR3 covers 15 residues. Germline-derived CDR1 and CDR2 are LNHDA and SQIVND (reference sequence). CDR3 in DNA: TGTGCCAGTAATCTGGCGGGGGGGAACACCGGGGAGCTGTTTTTT. Amino acid sequence: CASNLAGGNTGELFF.

This chain uses TRBV11-2 with TRBJ1-5; possibly TRBD1 for D (5 bases). The ends were cut back, 5 bases at V and 4 bases at J, with 15 bases in the middle. Germline CDR1 is SGHAT and CDR2 is FQNNGV. This CDR3 has 15 amino acids. The CDR3 sequence is CASSPEGGANQPQHF. Here the CDR3 DNA reads TGTGCCAGCAGCCCGGAAGGAGGGGCAAATCAGCCCCAGCATTTT. The full variable domain, rest sourced from reference TRBV11-2 and TRBJ1-5, is EAGVAQSPRYKIIEKRQSVAFWCNPISGHATLYWYQQILGQGPKLLIQFQNNGVVDDSQLPKDRFSAERLKGVDSTLKIQPAKLEDSAVYLCASSPEGGANQPQHFGDGTRLSIL.

The chain joins TRBV28 to TRBJ2-5, with 8 bases aligning to TRBD2. The closer fit of TRBJ2-7 to the DNA end suggests the J call may be wrong. CDR3 length: 15 amino acids. The germline gives CDR1 MDHEN, CDR2 SYDVKM. As DNA, the CDR3 is TGTGCCAGCAGTTCCCTTCTAGCGGGCGGGTACGAGCAGTACTTC. Its translation is CASSSLLAGGYEQYF.